This T cell receptor (beta chain) was found in a study of OX40 agonist ivuxolimab in advanced cancers. Study context: Two cutaneous melanoma patients and one hepatocellular carcinoma patient, three in all, had partial responses. Study-wide points: There were, on average, more expanded clones in CD8+ T cells than in CD4+.

Some clones are missing from TCRdb's copy, which holds only in-frame ones; the method was immunoSEQ multiplex PCR. Of fewer than 60,000 clones in the sample, over 70% were seen once. No patient had autoimmune disease or received systemic immunosuppression. Points on this clone: Antigen specificity is unknown.

Deletions cut 6 bases from V and 2 bases from J, with 12 bases between. Germline-derived CDR1 and CDR2 are SGHAT and FQNNGV. The CDR3 is made up of 14 amino acids. This sequence joins TRBV11-2 and TRBJ2-3; D remains unclear. This TCR came from an adult with an advanced solid tumor such as melanoma, head and neck, liver or kidney cancer. The starting material was CD4+ or CD8+ T cells sorted from blood, obtained in a trial of the OX40 agonist ivuxolimab. The chain's CDR3 is CASSHVGPTDTQYF. The CDR3 DNA reads TGTGCCAGCAGTCATGTGGGCCCCACAGATACGCAGTATTTT.